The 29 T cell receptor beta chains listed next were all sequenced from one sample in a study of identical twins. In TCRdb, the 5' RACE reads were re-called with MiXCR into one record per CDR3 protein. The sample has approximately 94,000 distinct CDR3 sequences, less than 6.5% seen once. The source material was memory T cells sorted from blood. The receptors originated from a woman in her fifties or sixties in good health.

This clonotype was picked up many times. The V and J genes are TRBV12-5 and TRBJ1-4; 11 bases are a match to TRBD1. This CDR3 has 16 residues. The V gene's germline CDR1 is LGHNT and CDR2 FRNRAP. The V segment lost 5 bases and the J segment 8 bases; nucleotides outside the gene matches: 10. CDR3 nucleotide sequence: TGTGCTAGTGGTCCCCCCCCGGGACAGGGGGAAGAAAAACTGTTTTTT. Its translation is CASGPPPGQGEEKLFF.

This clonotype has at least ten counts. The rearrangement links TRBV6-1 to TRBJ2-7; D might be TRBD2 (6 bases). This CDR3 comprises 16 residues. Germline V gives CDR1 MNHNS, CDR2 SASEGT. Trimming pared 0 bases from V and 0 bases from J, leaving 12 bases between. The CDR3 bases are TGTGCCAGCAGTGAAGCCTCTAGCGCGTTCTCCTACGAGCAGTACGTC. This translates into CASSEASSAFSYEQYV.

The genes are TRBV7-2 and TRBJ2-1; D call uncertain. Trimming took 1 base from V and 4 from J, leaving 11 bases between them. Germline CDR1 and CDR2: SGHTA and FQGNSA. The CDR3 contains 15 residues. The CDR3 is CASSLDATSYNEQFF. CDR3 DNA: TGTGCCAGCAGCTTAGATGCGACATCATACAATGAGCAGTTCTTC.

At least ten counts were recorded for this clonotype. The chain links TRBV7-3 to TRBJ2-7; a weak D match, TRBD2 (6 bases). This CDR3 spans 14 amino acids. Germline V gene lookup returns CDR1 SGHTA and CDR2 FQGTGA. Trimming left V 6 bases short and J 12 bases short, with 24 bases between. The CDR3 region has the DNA TGTGCCAGCAGTAGTAGACCGGGACTGCCTGGGGGGTACTTC. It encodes CASSSRPGLPGGYF.

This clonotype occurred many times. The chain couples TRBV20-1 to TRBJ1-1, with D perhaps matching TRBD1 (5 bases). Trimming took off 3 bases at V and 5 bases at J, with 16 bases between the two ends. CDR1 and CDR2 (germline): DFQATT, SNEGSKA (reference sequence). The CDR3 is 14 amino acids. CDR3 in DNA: TGCAGTGCTAGTATTGGGGGAAGCGTAACTGAAGCTTTCTTT. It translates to CSASIGGSVTEAFF.

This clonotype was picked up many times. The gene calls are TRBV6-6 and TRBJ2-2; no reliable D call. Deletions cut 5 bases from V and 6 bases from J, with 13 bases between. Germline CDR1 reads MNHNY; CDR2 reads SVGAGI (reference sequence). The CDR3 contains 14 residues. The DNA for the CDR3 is TGTGCCAGCAGTATGGGCCCAAAGGCCGGGGAGCTGTTTTTT. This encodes CASSMGPKAGELFF.

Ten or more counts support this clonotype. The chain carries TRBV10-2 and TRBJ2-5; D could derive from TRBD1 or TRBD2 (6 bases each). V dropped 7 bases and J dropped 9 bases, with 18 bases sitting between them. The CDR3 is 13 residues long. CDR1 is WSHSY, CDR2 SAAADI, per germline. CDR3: CASTRTESSAQYF. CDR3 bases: TGCGCCAGCACACGGACAGAATCTAGCGCCCAGTACTTC.

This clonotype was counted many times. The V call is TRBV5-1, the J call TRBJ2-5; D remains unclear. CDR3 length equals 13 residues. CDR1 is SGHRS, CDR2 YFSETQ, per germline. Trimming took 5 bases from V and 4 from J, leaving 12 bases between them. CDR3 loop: CASRVDTGETQYF. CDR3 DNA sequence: TGCGCCAGCAGGGTTGACACGGGAGAGACCCAGTACTTC.

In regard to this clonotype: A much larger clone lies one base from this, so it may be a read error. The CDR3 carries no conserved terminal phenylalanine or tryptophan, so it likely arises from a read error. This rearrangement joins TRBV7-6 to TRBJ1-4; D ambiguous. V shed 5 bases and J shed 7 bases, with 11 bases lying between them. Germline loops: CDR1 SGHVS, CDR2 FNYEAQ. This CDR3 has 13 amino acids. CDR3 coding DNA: TGTGCCAGCAGCCGTTTAGAGGCTGAAAAACTGTTTTAT. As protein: CASSRLEAEKLFY.

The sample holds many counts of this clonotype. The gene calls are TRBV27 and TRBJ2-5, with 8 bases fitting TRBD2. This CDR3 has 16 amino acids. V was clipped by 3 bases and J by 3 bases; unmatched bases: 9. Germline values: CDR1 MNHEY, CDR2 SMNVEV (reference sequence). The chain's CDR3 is CASSFRTTSAKETQYF. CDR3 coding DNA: TGTGCCAGCAGTTTTCGAACGACTAGCGCGAAAGAGACCCAGTACTTC.

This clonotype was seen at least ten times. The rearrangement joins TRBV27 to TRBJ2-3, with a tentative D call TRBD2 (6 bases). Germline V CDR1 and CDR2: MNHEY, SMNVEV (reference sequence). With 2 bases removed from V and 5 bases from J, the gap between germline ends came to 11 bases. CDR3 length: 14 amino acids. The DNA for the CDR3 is TGTGCCAGCAGTTTAATCCAGGAGGGAGATACGCAGTATTTT. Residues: CASSLIQEGDTQYF.

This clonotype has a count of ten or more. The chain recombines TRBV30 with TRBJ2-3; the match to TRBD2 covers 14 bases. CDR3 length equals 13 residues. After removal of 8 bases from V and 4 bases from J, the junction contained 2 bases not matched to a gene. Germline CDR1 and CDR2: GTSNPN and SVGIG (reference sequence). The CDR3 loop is CAGTSGSADTQYF. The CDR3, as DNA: TGTGCCGGGACTAGCGGGAGTGCAGATACGCAGTATTTT.

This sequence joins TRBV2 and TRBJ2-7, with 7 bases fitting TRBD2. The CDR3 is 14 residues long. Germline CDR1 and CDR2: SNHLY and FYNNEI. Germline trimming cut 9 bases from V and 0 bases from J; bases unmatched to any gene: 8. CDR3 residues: CARTKGRGSYEQYF. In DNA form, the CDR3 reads TGTGCCAGAACGAAAGGGAGGGGCTCCTACGAGCAGTACTTC.

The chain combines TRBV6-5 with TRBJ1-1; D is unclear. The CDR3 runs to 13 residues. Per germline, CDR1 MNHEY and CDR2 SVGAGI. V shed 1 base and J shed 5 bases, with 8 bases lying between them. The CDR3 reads CASSYLAGTEAFF. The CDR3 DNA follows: TGTGCCAGCAGTTACTTGGCAGGTACTGAAGCTTTCTTT.

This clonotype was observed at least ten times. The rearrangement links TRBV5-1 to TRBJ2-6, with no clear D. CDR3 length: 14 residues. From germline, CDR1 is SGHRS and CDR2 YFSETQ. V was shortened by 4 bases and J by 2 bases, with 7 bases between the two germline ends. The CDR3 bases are TGCGCCAGCAGCACACAGACTGGGGCCAACGTCCTGACTTTC. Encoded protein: CASSTQTGANVLTF.

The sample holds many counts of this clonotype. CDR3 coding DNA: TGTGCCAGCAGCCACGGACTAGCGGTAAACAATGAGCAGTTCTTC. This codes for CASSHGLAVNNEQFF. This chain uses TRBV12-3 or TRBV12-4 with TRBJ2-1, with 10 bases aligning to TRBD2. The CDR3 is made up of 15 amino acids. The V and J ends lost 6 bases and 5 bases, in that order; junction bases with no gene match: 7.

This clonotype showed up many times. In DNA, the CDR3 is TGCAGTGCTGCGCCCCCTCGAATCGGGGAGCTGTTTTTT. It translates to CSAAPPRIGELFF. The genes are TRBV20-1 and TRBJ2-2; D gene uncertain. The CDR3 length is 13 residues. Germline loops: CDR1 DFQATT, CDR2 SNEGSKA (reference sequence). The V end lost 5 bases, the J end lost 7 bases, and 14 bases lay between the germline ends.

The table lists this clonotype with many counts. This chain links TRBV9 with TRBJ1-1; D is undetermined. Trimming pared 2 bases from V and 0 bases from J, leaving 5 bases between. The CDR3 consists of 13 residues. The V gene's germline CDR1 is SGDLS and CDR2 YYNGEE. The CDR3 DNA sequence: TGTGCCAGCAGCGTTTCCTTGAACACTGAAGCTTTCTTT. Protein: CASSVSLNTEAFF.

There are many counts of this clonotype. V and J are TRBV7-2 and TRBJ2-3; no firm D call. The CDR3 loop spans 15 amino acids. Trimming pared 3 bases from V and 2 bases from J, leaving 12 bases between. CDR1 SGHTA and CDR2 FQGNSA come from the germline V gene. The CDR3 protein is CASSLVAGPTDTQYF. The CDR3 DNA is TGTGCCAGCAGCTTGGTAGCCGGCCCCACAGATACGCAGTATTTT.

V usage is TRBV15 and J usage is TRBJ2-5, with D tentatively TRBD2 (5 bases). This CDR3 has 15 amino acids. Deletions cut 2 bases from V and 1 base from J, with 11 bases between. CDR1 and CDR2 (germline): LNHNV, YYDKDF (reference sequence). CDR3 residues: CATSRTKRSQETQYF. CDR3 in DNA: TGTGCCACCAGCAGAACAAAGCGGTCCCAAGAGACCCAGTACTTC.

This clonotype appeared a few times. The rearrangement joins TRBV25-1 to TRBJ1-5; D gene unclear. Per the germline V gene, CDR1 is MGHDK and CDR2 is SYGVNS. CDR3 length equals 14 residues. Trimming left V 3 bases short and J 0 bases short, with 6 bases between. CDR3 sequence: CASSENYSNQPQHF. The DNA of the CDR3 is TGTGCCAGCAGTGAGAATTATAGCAATCAGCCCCAGCATTTT. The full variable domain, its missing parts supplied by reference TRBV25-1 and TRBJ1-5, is EADIYQTPRYLVIGTGKKITLECSQTMGHDKMYWYQQDPGMELHLIHYSYGVNSTEKGDLSSESTVSRIRTEHFPLTLESARPSHTSQYLCASSENYSNQPQHFGDGTRLSIL.

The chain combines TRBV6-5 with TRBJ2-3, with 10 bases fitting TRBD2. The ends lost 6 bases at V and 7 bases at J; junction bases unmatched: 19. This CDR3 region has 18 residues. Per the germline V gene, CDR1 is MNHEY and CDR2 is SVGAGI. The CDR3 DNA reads TGTGCCAGCAGATTAAATACTCGAGCCCAGCGGGAGGGCCATACGCAGTATTTT. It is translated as CASRLNTRAQREGHTQYF.

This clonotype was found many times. The CDR3, as DNA: TGTGCCAGCAGCCAACAGTCGGGTTACGAGCAGTACTTC. This translates into CASSQQSGYEQYF. This chain joins TRBV7-9 and TRBJ2-7; D call uncertain. V lost 5 bases and J lost 4, with 12 bases in between. The germline CDR1 and CDR2 sequences are SEHNR and FQNEAQ (reference sequence). The CDR3 loop spans 13 amino acids. The full variable domain, completed using reference TRBV7-9 and TRBJ2-7, is DTGVSQNPRHKITKRGQNVTFRCDPISEHNRLYWYRQTLGQGPEFLTYFQNEAQLEKSRLLSDRFSAERPKGSFSTLEIQRTEQGDSAMYLCASSQQSGYEQYFGPGTRLTVT.

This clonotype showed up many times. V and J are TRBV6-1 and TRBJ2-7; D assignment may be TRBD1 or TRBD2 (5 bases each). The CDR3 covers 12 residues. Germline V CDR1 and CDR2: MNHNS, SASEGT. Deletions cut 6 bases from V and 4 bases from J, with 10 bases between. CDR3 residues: CASSGALYEQYV. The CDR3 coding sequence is TGTGCCAGCAGCGGGGCCCTATACGAGCAGTACGTC.

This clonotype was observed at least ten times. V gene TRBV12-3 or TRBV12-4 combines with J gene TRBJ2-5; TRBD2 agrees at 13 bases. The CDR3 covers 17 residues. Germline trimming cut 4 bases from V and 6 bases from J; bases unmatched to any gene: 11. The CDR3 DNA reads TGTGCCAGCAGTTCCGGGGGGACTAGCGGGGAGGGGAAGACCCAGTACTTC. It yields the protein CASSSGGTSGEGKTQYF.

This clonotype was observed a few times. CDR3 region: CASSRQEYEQYF. Written as DNA, the CDR3 is TGTGCCAGCAGCCGACAGGAATACGAGCAGTACTTC. The V and J genes are TRBV3-1 and TRBJ2-7; the D gene is possibly TRBD1 (6 bases). V gave up 4 bases and J gave up 4 bases, with 8 bases separating them. The CDR3 is made up of 12 amino acids. Germline assignment: CDR1 LGHDT and CDR2 YNNKEL (reference sequence).

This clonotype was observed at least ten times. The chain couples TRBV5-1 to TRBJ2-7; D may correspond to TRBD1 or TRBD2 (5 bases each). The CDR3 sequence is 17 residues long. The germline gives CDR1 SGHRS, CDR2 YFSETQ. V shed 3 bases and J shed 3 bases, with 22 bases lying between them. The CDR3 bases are TGCGCCAGCAGCTCCCTGGACCACGCCGGGACGAACTACGAGCAGTACTTC. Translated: CASSSLDHAGTNYEQYF.

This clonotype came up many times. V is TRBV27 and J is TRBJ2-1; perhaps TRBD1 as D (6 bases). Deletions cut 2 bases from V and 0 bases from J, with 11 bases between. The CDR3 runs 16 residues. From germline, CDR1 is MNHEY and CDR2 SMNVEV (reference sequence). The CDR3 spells CASSLIADSSYNEQFF. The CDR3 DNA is TGTGCCAGCAGTTTAATCGCGGACAGCTCCTACAATGAGCAGTTCTTC.

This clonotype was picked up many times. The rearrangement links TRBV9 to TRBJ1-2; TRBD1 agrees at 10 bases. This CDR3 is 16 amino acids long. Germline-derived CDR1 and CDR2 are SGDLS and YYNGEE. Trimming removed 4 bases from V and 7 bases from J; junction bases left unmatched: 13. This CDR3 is CASSLMETGGIGGYTF. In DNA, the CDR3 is TGTGCCAGCAGCCTGATGGAGACAGGGGGCATCGGTGGCTACACCTTC.